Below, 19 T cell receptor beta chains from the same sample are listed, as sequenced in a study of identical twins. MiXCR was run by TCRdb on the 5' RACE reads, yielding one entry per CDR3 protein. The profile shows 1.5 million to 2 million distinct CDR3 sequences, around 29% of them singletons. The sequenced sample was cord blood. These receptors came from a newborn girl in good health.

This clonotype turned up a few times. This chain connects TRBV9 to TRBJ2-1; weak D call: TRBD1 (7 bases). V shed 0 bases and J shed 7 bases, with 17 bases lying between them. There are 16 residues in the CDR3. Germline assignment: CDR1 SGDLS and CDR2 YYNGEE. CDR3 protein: CASSVGVRGRSNEQFF. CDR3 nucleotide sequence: TGTGCCAGCAGCGTAGGCGTCAGGGGGAGGTCGAATGAGCAGTTCTTC.

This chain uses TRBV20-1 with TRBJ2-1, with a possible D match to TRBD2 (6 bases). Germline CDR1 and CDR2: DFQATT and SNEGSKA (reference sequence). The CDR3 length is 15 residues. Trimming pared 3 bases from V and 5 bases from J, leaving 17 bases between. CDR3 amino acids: CSARVVLAGHNEQFF. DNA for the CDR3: TGCAGTGCTAGGGTGGTACTTGCGGGACACAATGAGCAGTTCTTC.

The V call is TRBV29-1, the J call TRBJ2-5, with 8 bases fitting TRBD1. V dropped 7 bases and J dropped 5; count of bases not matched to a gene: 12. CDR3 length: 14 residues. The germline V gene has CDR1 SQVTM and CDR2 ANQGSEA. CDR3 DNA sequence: TGCAGCGATTCGCCAGGGGGCCATGAGGAGACCCAGTACTTC. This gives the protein CSDSPGGHEETQYF. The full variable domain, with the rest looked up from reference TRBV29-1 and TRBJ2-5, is SAVISQKPSRDICQRGTSLTIQCQVDSQVTMMFWYRQQPGQSLTLIATANQGSEATYESGFVIDKFPISRPNLTFSTLTVSNMSPEDSSIYLCSDSPGGHEETQYFGPGTRLLVL.

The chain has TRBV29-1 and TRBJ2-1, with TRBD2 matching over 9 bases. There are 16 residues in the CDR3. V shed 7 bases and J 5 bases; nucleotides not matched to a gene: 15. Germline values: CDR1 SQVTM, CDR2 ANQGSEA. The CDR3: CSGTITAGGRDNEQFF. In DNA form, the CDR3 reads TGCAGCGGTACTATTACGGCGGGAGGGCGGGACAATGAGCAGTTCTTC.

CDR3 nucleotides: TGTGCCAGCAGCGTTCTAAGCCGCGGGACGGGGGGCACCGGGGAGCTGTTTTTT. This translates into CASSVLSRGTGGTGELFF. This rearrangement joins TRBV9 to TRBJ2-2; 7 nucleotides align to TRBD2. The ends lost 2 bases at V and 4 bases at J; junction bases unmatched: 14. CDR3 length equals 18 residues. Germline assignment: CDR1 SGDLS and CDR2 YYNGEE.

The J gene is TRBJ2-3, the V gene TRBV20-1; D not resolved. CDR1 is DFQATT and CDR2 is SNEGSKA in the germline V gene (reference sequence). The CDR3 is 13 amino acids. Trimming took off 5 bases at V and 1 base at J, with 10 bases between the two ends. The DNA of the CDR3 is TGCAGTGCTGGGCGTACAGGCACAGATACGCAGTATTTT. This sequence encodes CSAGRTGTDTQYF.

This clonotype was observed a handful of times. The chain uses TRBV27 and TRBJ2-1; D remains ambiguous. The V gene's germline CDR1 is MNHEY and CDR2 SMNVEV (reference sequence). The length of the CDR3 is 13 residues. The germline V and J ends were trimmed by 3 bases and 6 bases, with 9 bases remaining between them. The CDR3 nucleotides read TGTGCCAGCAGTTTTGTTTCGGGCAATGAGCAGTTCTTC. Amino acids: CASSFVSGNEQFF.

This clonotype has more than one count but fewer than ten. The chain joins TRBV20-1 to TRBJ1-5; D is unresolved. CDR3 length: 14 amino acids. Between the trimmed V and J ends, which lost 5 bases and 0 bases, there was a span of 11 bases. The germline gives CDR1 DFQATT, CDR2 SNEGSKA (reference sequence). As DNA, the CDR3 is TGCAGTGCTCACCGGGGTTATAGCAATCAGCCCCAGCATTTT. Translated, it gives CSAHRGYSNQPQHF.

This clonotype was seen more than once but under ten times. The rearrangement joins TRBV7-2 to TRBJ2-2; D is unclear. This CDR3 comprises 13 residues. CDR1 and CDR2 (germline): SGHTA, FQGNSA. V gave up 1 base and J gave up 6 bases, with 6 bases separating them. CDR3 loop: CASSLVRSGELFF. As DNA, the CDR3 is TGTGCCAGCAGCTTAGTTAGATCCGGGGAGCTGTTTTTT. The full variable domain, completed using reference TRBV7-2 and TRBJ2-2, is GAGVSQSPSNKVTEKGKDVELRCDPISGHTALYWYRQSLGQGLEFLIYFQGNSAPDKSGLPSDRFSAERTGGSVSTLTIQRTQQEDSAVYLCASSLVRSGELFFGEGSRLTVL.

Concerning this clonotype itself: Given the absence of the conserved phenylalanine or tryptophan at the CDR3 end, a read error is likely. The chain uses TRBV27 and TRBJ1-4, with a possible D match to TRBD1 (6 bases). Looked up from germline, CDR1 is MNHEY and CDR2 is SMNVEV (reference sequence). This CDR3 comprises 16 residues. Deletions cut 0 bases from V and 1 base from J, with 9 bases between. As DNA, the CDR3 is TGTGCCAGCAGTTTATCCTCAGGGGTAACTAATGAAAAACTGTTTTCT. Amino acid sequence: CASSLSSGVTNEKLFS.

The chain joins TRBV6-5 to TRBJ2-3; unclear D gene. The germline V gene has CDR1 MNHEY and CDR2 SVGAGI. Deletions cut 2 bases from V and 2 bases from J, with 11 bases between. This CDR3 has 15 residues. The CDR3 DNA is TGTGCCAGCAGTTACGGGCCGAGAGCCACAGATACGCAGTATTTT. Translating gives CASSYGPRATDTQYF.

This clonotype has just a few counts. CDR3 region: CASRGTSGYYEQYF. Here the CDR3 DNA reads TGTGCCAGCAGGGGGACTAGCGGATACTACGAGCAGTACTTC. The rearrangement joins TRBV2 to TRBJ2-7; TRBD2 matches at 11 bases. The CDR3 covers 14 residues. Germline assignment: CDR1 SNHLY and CDR2 FYNNEI. J gave up 3 bases and V 6 bases, and 4 bases lay outside the gene matches.

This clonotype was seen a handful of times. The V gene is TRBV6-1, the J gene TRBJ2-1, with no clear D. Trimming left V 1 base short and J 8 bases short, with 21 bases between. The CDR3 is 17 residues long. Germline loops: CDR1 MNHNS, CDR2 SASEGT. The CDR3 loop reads CASSEGVAWVTQDEQFF. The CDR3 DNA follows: TGTGCCAGCAGTGAAGGGGTTGCGTGGGTTACCCAGGATGAGCAGTTCTTC.

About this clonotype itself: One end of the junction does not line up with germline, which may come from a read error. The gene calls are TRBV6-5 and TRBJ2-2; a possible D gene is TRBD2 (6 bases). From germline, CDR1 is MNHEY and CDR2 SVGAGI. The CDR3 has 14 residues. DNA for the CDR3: TGTGCCAGCAGTTACTCTAGCGGTGGCGGGGAGCGGTTTTTT. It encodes CASSYSSGGGERFF.

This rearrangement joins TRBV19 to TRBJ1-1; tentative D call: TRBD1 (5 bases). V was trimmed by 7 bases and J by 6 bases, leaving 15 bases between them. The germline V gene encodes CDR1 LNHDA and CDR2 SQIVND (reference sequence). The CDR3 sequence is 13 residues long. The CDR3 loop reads CASTPGTAAEAFF. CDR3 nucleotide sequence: TGTGCCAGTACCCCTGGGACGGCAGCTGAAGCTTTCTTT.

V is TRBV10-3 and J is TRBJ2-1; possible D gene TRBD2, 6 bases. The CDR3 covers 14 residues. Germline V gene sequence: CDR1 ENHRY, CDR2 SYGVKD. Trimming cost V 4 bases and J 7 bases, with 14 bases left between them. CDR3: CAISVGGGGNEQFF. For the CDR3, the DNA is TGTGCCATCAGTGTGGGGGGAGGTGGAAATGAGCAGTTCTTC.

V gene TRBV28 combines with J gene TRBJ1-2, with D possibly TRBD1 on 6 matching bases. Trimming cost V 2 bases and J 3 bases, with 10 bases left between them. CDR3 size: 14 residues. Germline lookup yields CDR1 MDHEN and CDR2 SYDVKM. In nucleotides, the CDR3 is TGTGCCAGCAGTTTAAACACAGGGTACTATGGCTACACCTTC. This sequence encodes CASSLNTGYYGYTF.

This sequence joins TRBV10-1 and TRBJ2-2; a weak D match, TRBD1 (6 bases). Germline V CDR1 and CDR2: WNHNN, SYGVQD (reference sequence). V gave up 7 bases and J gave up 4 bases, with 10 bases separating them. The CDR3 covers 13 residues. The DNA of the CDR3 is TGCGCCAGCACAAGACAGGCCACCGGGGAGCTGTTTTTT. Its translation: CASTRQATGELFF.

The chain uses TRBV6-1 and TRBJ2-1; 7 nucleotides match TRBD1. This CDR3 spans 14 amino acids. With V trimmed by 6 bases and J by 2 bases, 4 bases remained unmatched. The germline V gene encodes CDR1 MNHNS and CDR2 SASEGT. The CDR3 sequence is CASRRTGAYNEQFF. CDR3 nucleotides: TGTGCCAGCAGGAGAACAGGGGCCTACAATGAGCAGTTCTTC.